A single TCR beta chain is shown here with its context. The antigen is undetermined. This specimen belongs to a study of T-cell reconstitution after alpha-beta-depleted transplantation in children. V lost 4 bases to trimming and J lost 4 bases; unmatched junction nucleotides: 9. Looked up from germline, CDR1 is SGDLS and CDR2 is YYNGEE. This CDR3 has 16 residues. General study points: Newly produced T cells mostly provided counts and TCRbeta diversity after one year, as hyperexpanded clones declined. Approximately two months post-transplant, alpha-beta T cells reportedly originated from several hundred expanded graft clones. For some patients, TCRbeta diversity was high at day 60 because of recipient T cells and thymic progenitors that survived.

Molecular barcoding with unique molecular identifiers was used for the TCRbeta library. TCRdb called the PCR reads again in MiXCR, with one record for every CDR3 protein. The table lists 530,000 or so distinct CDR3 sequences, more than 20% of them singletons. The V gene is TRBV9, the J gene TRBJ2-1, with 9 bases that match TRBD2. This receptor was identified in a boy in the first two years of life with Wiskott-Aldrich syndrome, due to receive a stem cell transplant. Sequenced material: PBMCs, taken before TCRalphabeta/CD19-depleted stem cell transplant. This CDR3 reads CASSWGIAGEYNEQFF. Written as DNA, the CDR3 is TGTGCCAGCAGCTGGGGAATAGCGGGAGAATACAATGAGCAGTTCTTC.